This T cell receptor beta chain was sequenced during a study of vaccination effects on CD4 cells after COVID-19. The method was immunoSEQ multiplex PCR; TCRdb's version includes in-frame clones alone and lacks a portion of them. The profile shows 30,000 to 40,000 clones, 72% of them singletons. ViraFEST used viral peptide pools to expand antigen-specific CD4+ T cells before sequencing. Subsequent to a culture period of less than twelve days, CD4+ T cells were isolated. Two doses of BNT162b2 or mRNA-1273 vaccine were administered to participants. V was shortened by 4 bases and J by 7 bases, with 16 bases between the two germline ends. The CDR3 totals 14 residues. As for this clone: Its antigen remains unknown.

This sequence originates from a human donor who received a COVID-19 vaccine. This sample comprised CD4+ T cells from PBMCs cultured with HCoV-229E spike peptides, obtained after COVID-19 vaccination. The rearrangement joins TRBV23-1 to TRBJ1-2; tentative D call: TRBD1 (5 bases). TRBV23-1 is classed as an ORF, of uncertain function. This CDR3 reads CASSRTTASSGYTF. The CDR3 DNA sequence: TGCGCCAGCAGTCGCACGACAGCTTCTTCTGGCTACACCTTC.